The present TCR beta chain was sequenced within a study of blood T cell repertoires in COVID-19. Study at large: Sample material is recorded as cDNA or gDNA derived from T cells, B-cell-depleted T cells, or PBMCs.

Here immunoSEQ multiplex PCR was the method, and the copy in TCRdb shows in-frame clones only, minus some. There are around 80,000 clones in the sample; about four fifths occur only once, and 9% lies in the top ten. This CDR3 comprises 16 residues. The germline CDR1 and CDR2 sequences are LNHDA and SQIVND (reference sequence). The V end was cut by 5 bases, the J end by 5 bases, with 19 bases between. This sequence joins TRBV19 and TRBJ2-1, with D perhaps TRBD1 (5 bases). Source material: peripheral blood. This sequence originates from a human donor in a cohort sampled during active COVID-19. The CDR3 reads CASSRQARQIHNEQFF. For the CDR3, the DNA is TGTGCCAGTAGTCGCCAGGCCAGACAGATCCACAATGAGCAGTTCTTC. Full variable domain (rest looked up from reference TRBV19 and TRBJ2-1): DGGITQSPKYLFRKEGQNVTLSCEQNLNHDAMYWYRQDPGQGLRLIYYSQIVNDFQKGDIAEGYSVSREKKESFPLTVTSAQKNPTAFYLCASSRQARQIHNEQFFGPGTRLTVL.